What follows are 2 T cell receptor beta chains derived from one specimen sequenced in a study of blood T cell repertoires in COVID-19. This table comes from immunoSEQ multiplex PCR, and its TCRdb copy is limited to in-frame clones, with some not included. The sample lists roughly 290,000 clones; approximately 83% were seen once. Specimen: PBMCs or T cells enriched from blood (not recorded which). The receptor source for this set is a man in his thirties or forties who had recovered from COVID-19.

This clone showed up just a few times. The chain couples TRBV5-1 to TRBJ2-2, with 9 bases aligning to TRBD1. V lost 5 bases to trimming and J lost 1 base; unmatched junction nucleotides: 9. The CDR3 is made up of 17 amino acids. The V gene's germline CDR1 is SGHRS and CDR2 YFSETQ. CDR3 coding DNA: TGCGCCAGCAGGATAACCGGGACAGGGAAGAACACCGGGGAGCTGTTTTTT. The encoded protein is CASRITGTGKNTGELFF. The variable domain in full, completed from reference TRBV5-1 and TRBJ2-2, reads KAGVTQTPRYLIKTRGQQVTLSCSPISGHRSVSWYQQTPGQGLQFLFEYFSETQRNKGNFPGRFSGRQFSNSRSEMNVSTLELGDSALYLCASRITGTGKNTGELFFGEGSRLTVL.

This rearrangement joins TRBV2 to TRBJ1-6; 8 bases are a match to TRBD1. Germline values: CDR1 SNHLY, CDR2 FYNNEI. Unmatched junction bases numbered 1, after V lost 1 base and J lost 5 bases. This CDR3 is 15 amino acids long. As DNA, the CDR3 is TGTGCCAGCAGTGAAGTACAGGGGGATAATTCACCCCTCCACTTT. It encodes CASSEVQGDNSPLHF.